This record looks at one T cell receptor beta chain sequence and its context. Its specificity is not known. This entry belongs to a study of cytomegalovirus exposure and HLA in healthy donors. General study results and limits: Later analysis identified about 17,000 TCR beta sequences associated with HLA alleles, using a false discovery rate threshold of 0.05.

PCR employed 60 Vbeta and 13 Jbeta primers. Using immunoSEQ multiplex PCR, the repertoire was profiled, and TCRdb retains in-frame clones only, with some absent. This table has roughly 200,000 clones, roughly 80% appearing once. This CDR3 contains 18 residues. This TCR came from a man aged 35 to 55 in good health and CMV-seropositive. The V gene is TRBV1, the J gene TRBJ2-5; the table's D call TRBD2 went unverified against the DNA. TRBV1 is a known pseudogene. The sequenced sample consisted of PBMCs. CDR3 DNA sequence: TGCACCAGCAGCCAAGATTCAAAGGGACTAGCGGTAAAAGAGACCCAGTACTTC. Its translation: CTSSQDSKGLAVKETQYF.